Detailed here is one T cell receptor beta chain. The sample comes from a study of blood T cell repertoires in COVID-19. Across the study: There were acute and convalescent COVID-19 samples, and they came from the United States, Italy and Spain. PBMCs, B-cell-depleted T cells, or T cells provided the cDNA or gDNA that made up the material.

Here immunoSEQ multiplex PCR was the method, and the copy in TCRdb shows in-frame clones only, minus some. The sample includes about 230,000 clones, approximately 82% of them seen just once. The CDR3 is 14 residues long. The germline V gene encodes CDR1 SEHNR and CDR2 FQNEAQ (reference sequence). Trimming pared 1 base from V and 8 bases from J, leaving 11 bases between. This sequence was found in a woman aged 70 to 79 with active or convalescent COVID-19. The V and J genes are TRBV7-9 and TRBJ1-4; D is undetermined. Sequenced sample: peripheral blood. The CDR3 reads CASSLGRAGEKLFF. CDR3 sequence (DNA): TGTGCCAGCAGCTTAGGCCGCGCGGGGGAAAAACTGTTTTTT.